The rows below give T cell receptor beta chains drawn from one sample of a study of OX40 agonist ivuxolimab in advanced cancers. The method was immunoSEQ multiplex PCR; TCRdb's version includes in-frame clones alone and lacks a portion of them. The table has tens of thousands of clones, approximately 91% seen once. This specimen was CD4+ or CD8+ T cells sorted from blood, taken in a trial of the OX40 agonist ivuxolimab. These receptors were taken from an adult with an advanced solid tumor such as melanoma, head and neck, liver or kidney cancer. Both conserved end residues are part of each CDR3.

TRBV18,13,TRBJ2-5,CASSPNRQETQYF
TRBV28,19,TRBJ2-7,CASSERTGYGRGLAYEQYF
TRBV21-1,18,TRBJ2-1,CASSKSTGTSGIDNEQFF
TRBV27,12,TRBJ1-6,CASSSVGSPLHF
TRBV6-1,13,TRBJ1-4,CASRNTVNEKLFF
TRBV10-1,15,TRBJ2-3,CASSESGRPTDTQYF
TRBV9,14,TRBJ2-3,CASSVDFSTDTQYF
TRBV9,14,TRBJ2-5,CASSRTGSQETQYF
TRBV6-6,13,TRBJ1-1,CASFLVGNTEAFF
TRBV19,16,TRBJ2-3,CASSRTGQGYTDTQYF
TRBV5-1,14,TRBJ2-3,CASSLGRGADTQYF
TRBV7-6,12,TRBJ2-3,CASSSSGETQYF
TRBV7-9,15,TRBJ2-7,CASSFRGASSGEQYF
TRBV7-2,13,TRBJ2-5,CASSRGNQETQYF
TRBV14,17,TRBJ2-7,CASSPSRLAGYRYEQYF
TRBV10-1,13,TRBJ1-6,CASSERLTGPLHF
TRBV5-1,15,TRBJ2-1,CASSGGRTSYNEQFF
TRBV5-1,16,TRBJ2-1,CASSLGTGSMGNGQFF
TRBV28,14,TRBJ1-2,CASSLHGGYYGYTF
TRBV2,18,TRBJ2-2,CASSTSRTSGLNTGELFF
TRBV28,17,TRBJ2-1,CASSSQLGHDSYNEQFF
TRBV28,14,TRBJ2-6,CASSVSSGANVLTF
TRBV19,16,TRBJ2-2,CASSIGRIANTGELFF
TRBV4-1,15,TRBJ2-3,CASSPIQGSTDTQYF
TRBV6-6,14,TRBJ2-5,CASSYSGLVETQYF
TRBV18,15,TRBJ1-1,CASSPRGIRDTEAFF
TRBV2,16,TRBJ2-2,CASSRTSGQNTGELFF
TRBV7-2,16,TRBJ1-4,CASSPQSGSTNEKLFF
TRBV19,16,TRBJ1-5,CASSIAGVLGNQPQHF
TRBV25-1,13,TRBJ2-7,CATGLAGTYEQYF
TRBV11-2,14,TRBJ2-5,CASSRAGIQETQYF
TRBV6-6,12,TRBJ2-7,CASSDIAYEQYF
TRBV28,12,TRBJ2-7,CASSRIGYEQYF
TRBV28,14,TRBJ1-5,CASSLPGTAQPQHF
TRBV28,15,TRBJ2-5,CASSLSIAGAKTQYF
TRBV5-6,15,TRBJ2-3,CASSLVPGGADTQYF
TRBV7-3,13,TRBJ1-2,CASSSTGGYGYTF
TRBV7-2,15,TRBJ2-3,CASSLGNPSTDTQYF
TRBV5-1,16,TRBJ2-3,CASSLGSGVDTDTQYF
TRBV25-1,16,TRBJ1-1,CASRASLGQGDTEAFF
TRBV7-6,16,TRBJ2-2,CASSLREGGNTGELFF
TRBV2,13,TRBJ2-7,CASQRDTSYEQYF
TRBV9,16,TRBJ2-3,CASSVRGVRSTDTQYF
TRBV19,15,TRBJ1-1,CASSGRQGSGTEAFF